One and the same sample provided the 25 T cell receptor beta chains below, sequenced in a study of cytomegalovirus exposure and HLA in healthy donors (TCRdb year 2017). The protocol used for the library was the immunoSEQ multiplex PCR assay. A mixture of 60 forward primers for TCR Vbeta segments and 13 reverse primers for TCR Jbeta segments was used in the multiplex PCR. TCRdb holds this immuneACCESS table with in-frame rearrangements only. Some clones are missing; in checked studies, unresolved V genes explain under half, and the rest has no known cause. The sample table records some 120,000 clones; more than 65% of these occur just once. The ten most abundant clones make up around 3.9% of the sample. The sample was PBMCs. Receptor source: a human donor in good health.

This rearrangement joins TRBV28 to TRBJ2-7; D is possibly TRBD1 (5 bases). The germline V gene has CDR1 MDHEN and CDR2 SYDVKM. This CDR3 has 16 amino acids. Trimming removed 7 bases at V and 2 bases at J, with 21 bases between. In DNA form, the CDR3 reads TGTGCCAGCATTCCACAGGTATCGAACGACCCCTACGAGCAGTACTTC. Translation gives CASIPQVSNDPYEQYF.

The chain carries TRBV5-6 and TRBJ2-7; 8 nucleotides agree with TRBD1. CDR3 length: 15 residues. V lost 0 bases, J lost 3 bases, and 5 bases stayed unmatched. Germline CDR1 is SGHDT and CDR2 is YYEEEE. Here the CDR3 reads CASSLGQGAFYEQYF. The CDR3, as DNA: TGTGCCAGCAGCTTGGGGCAGGGGGCGTTCTACGAGCAGTACTTC.

This clone was counted only a few times. The chain couples TRBV5-1 to TRBJ2-5; D is undetermined. There are 13 residues in the CDR3. V was trimmed by 4 bases and J by 1 base, leaving 8 bases between them. Germline V lookup: CDR1 SGHRS, CDR2 YFSETQ. The CDR3 DNA reads TGCGCCAGCAGCGTTGGTAGCCAAGAGACCCAGTACTTC. It encodes CASSVGSQETQYF.

The chain is built from TRBV11-2 and TRBJ2-2; 7 nucleotides align to TRBD1. CDR1 is SGHAT and CDR2 is FQNNGV in the germline V gene. The CDR3 sequence is 15 residues long. V trimming: 6 bases; J trimming: 8 bases; junction bases outside the gene matches: 12. The CDR3 here is CASSPGTAPLGELFF. CDR3 nucleotide sequence: TGTGCCAGCAGTCCCGGGACAGCCCCCCTAGGGGAGCTGTTTTTT.

V and J are TRBV5-4 and TRBJ2-7; tentatively, D is TRBD2 (6 bases). The length of the CDR3 is 15 residues. Germline V CDR1 and CDR2: SGHNT, YYREEE (reference sequence). V was clipped by 4 bases and J by 5 bases, with 19 bases between them. In nucleotides, the CDR3 is TGTGCCAGCAGCCCGGCGGAGGGAGGTGGGGACGAGCAGTACTTC. Residues: CASSPAEGGGDEQYF.

The table lists this clone with a few counts. The chain couples TRBV6-5 to TRBJ1-2, with D perhaps matching TRBD1 (6 bases). This CDR3 contains 14 residues. Germline CDR1 is MNHEY and CDR2 is SVGAGI. Trimming shortened V by 7 bases and J by 3 bases, and 15 bases separated the two germline ends. CDR3 bases: TGTGCCAGCAAGGCAACAGGGCGGGACTATGGCTACACCTTC. Residues: CASKATGRDYGYTF.

This rearrangement joins TRBV25-1 to TRBJ1-6; D gene unclear. Germline CDR1 MGHDK, CDR2 SYGVNS. V lost 2 bases and J lost 8, with 7 bases in between. The CDR3 has 13 residues. CDR3 residues: CASSENWHSPLHF. For the CDR3, the DNA is TGTGCCAGCAGTGAAAATTGGCATTCACCCCTCCACTTT. The full variable domain, rest sourced from reference TRBV25-1 and TRBJ1-6, is EADIYQTPRYLVIGTGKKITLECSQTMGHDKMYWYQQDPGMELHLIHYSYGVNSTEKGDLSSESTVSRIRTEHFPLTLESARPSHTSQYLCASSENWHSPLHFGNGTRLTVT.

The rearrangement joins TRBV6-5 to TRBJ1-3; D remains unclear. V dropped 6 bases and J dropped 0 bases, with 12 bases sitting between them. CDR1 and CDR2 (germline): MNHEY, SVGAGI. The CDR3 sequence is 15 residues long. CDR3 region: CASRARHSSGNTIYF. The CDR3 DNA sequence: TGTGCCAGCAGGGCCAGACATAGCTCTGGAAACACCATATATTTT.

This chain connects TRBV7-9 to TRBJ2-3; D is perhaps TRBD1 (5 bases). This CDR3 spans 15 amino acids. Per germline, CDR1 SEHNR and CDR2 FQNEAQ (reference sequence). Trimming took 1 base from V and 3 from J, leaving 11 bases between them. This chain's CDR3 is CASSLGGRETDTQYF. The CDR3 DNA is TGTGCCAGCAGCTTAGGTGGCAGGGAAACAGATACGCAGTATTTT.

The chain has TRBV19 and TRBJ2-7, with 9 bases matching TRBD2. This CDR3 has 14 residues. Germline V CDR1 and CDR2: LNHDA, SQIVND (reference sequence). V shed 5 bases, J shed 2 bases, and the junction held 4 bases outside the gene matches. The CDR3 sequence: CASSPTSGTYEQYF. CDR3 sequence (DNA): TGTGCCAGTAGTCCGACTAGCGGTACCTACGAGCAGTACTTC.

This chain connects TRBV29-1 to TRBJ2-1, with TRBD2 matching 8 bases. The CDR3 loop spans 15 amino acids. V dropped 5 bases and J dropped 3; count of bases not matched to a gene: 9. Germline CDR1 is SQVTM and CDR2 is ANQGSEA. CDR3 nucleotide sequence: TGCAGCGTTACCCTAGGAGCGGGGGTCTACAATGAGCAGTTCTTC. Amino acid sequence: CSVTLGAGVYNEQFF.

The table lists this clone with a few counts. The chain joins TRBV5-4 to TRBJ2-1; D is possibly TRBD2 (6 bases). The germline CDR1 and CDR2 sequences are SGHNT and YYREEE (reference sequence). The CDR3 extends over 15 amino acids. V lost 3 bases and J 4 bases, leaving 14 bases between the germline ends. The DNA for the CDR3 is TGTGCCAGCAGCTCGCAGGAGCGGGTATACAATGAGCAGTTCTTC. As protein: CASSSQERVYNEQFF.

The V and J genes are TRBV19 and TRBJ2-1; D possibly corresponds to TRBD1 (7 bases). Germline CDR1 is LNHDA and CDR2 is SQIVND (reference sequence). The CDR3 covers 15 residues. V shed 7 bases and J shed 5 bases, with 18 bases lying between them. CDR3 loop: CASKVQGGVDNEQFF. In DNA form, the CDR3 reads TGTGCCAGTAAGGTGCAGGGGGGAGTCGACAATGAGCAGTTCTTC.

The CDR3 sequence: CASSPGVEVGSYEQYF. The CDR3 bases are TGTGCCAGCTCACCGGGAGTCGAAGTGGGGTCTTACGAGCAGTACTTC. The rearrangement links TRBV18 to TRBJ2-5, with D possibly TRBD2 on 5 matching bases. The closer fit of TRBJ2-7 to the DNA end suggests the J call may be wrong. CDR1 and CDR2 from the germline V gene are KGHSH and LQKENI. CDR3 length: 16 amino acids.

Concerning this clone: Other DNA sequences in the same sample also yield this CDR3. The rearrangement links TRBV2 to TRBJ2-2; 14 nucleotides agree with TRBD2. This CDR3 region has 17 residues. Losses at the gene ends were 6 bases for V and 5 bases for J; bases not matched to a gene: 8. Germline loops: CDR1 SNHLY, CDR2 FYNNEI. The CDR3 DNA follows: TGTGCCAGCAGCGGGGGACTAGCGGGAGTCGGGACCGGGGAGCTGTTTTTT. It is translated as CASSGGLAGVGTGELFF.

The gene calls are TRBV28 and TRBJ1-2; possible D gene TRBD1, 6 bases. Germline-derived CDR1 and CDR2 are MDHEN and SYDVKM. This CDR3 is 13 amino acids long. V was trimmed by 6 bases and J by 8 bases, leaving 16 bases between them. The CDR3 loop reads CASSFSDRRGYTF. In nucleotides, the CDR3 is TGTGCCAGCAGCTTTTCCGACAGGCGGGGCTACACCTTC.

The rearrangement links TRBV7-9 to TRBJ2-2; 10 positions match TRBD2. V gave up 1 base and J gave up 6 bases; unmatched junction bases: 5. Germline loops: CDR1 SEHNR, CDR2 FQNEAQ (reference sequence). CDR3 length: 16 amino acids. The CDR3: CASSLVWLAGAGELFF. The CDR3 DNA is TGTGCCAGCAGCTTAGTTTGGCTAGCGGGAGCCGGGGAGCTGTTTTTT.

This clone was seen once. The V call is TRBV5-1, the J call TRBJ1-5; TRBD1 matches at 10 bases. The germline V gene has CDR1 SGHRS and CDR2 YFSETQ. This CDR3 is built from 14 residues. After removal of 5 bases from V and 3 bases from J, the junction contained 2 bases not matched to a gene. CDR3 DNA sequence: TGCGCCAGCAGAGGACAGGGGGACAATCAGCCCCAGCATTTT. Translating it yields CASRGQGDNQPQHF.

The chain employs TRBV25-1 and TRBJ2-7; 11 bases line up with TRBD1. The CDR3 has 15 residues. Germline CDR1 is MGHDK and CDR2 is SYGVNS. The junction had 4 bases not matched to a gene; V was cut back by 2 bases and J by 4 bases. CDR3 sequence: CASSEPGTGGYEQYF. The CDR3 nucleotides read TGTGCCAGCAGTGAACCTGGGACAGGGGGTTACGAGCAGTACTTC.

The chain has TRBV7-9 and TRBJ1-1; the D gene is possibly TRBD1 (6 bases). V dropped 5 bases and J dropped 1 base, with 11 bases sitting between them. The CDR3 runs to 14 residues. Germline values: CDR1 SEHNR, CDR2 FQNEAQ (reference sequence). CDR3 loop: CASSHQDRNTEAFF. The CDR3 DNA is TGTGCCAGCAGCCACCAGGACAGGAACACTGAAGCTTTCTTT.

The chain recombines TRBV9 with TRBJ2-1, with D possibly TRBD1 on 6 matching bases. V gave up 6 bases and J gave up 0 bases, with 13 bases separating them. CDR1 SGDLS and CDR2 YYNGEE come from the germline V gene. This CDR3 has 15 amino acids. Here the CDR3 reads CASTPGQSSYNEQFF. The DNA of the CDR3 is TGTGCCAGCACCCCAGGACAGAGCTCCTACAATGAGCAGTTCTTC.

The rearrangement joins TRBV11-2 to TRBJ2-2; D might be TRBD1 (6 bases). Germline loops: CDR1 SGHAT, CDR2 FQNNGV. This CDR3 comprises 16 residues. Between the trimmed V and J ends, which lost 4 bases and 1 base, there was a span of 13 bases. CDR3 nucleotide sequence: TGTGCCAGCAGCTCTTACAGGGATCTGAACACCGGGGAGCTGTTTTTT. This translates into CASSSYRDLNTGELFF. Combining the CDR3 with reference TRBV11-2 and TRBJ2-2 gives the whole variable domain EAGVAQSPRYKIIEKRQSVAFWCNPISGHATLYWYQQILGQGPKLLIQFQNNGVVDDSQLPKDRFSAERLKGVDSTLKIQPAKLEDSAVYLCASSSYRDLNTGELFFGEGSRLTVL.

The CDR3 reads CASSLEQGAYEQYF. The DNA of the CDR3 is TGTGCCAGCAGTTTGGAACAGGGTGCCTACGAGCAGTACTTC. This chain connects TRBV28 to TRBJ2-5; D is possibly TRBD1 (6 bases). The J call may be faulty, since TRBJ2-7 better matches the DNA end. The CDR3 has 14 amino acids. Germline assignment: CDR1 MDHEN and CDR2 SYDVKM.

This rearrangement joins TRBV11-3 to TRBJ2-1, with TRBD2 identical over 8 bases. The V gene end was trimmed by 4 bases and the J gene end by 5 bases; junction bases not matched to a gene: 7. The CDR3 totals 15 residues. CDR1 is SGHNT, CDR2 YENEEA, per germline. DNA for the CDR3: TGTGCCAGCAGCTCTACTAGCGGCAGACACAATGAGCAGTTCTTC. Translating gives CASSSTSGRHNEQFF.

The chain recombines TRBV5-1 with TRBJ2-3, with D possibly TRBD2 on 6 matching bases. CDR1 and CDR2 (germline): SGHRS, YFSETQ. V was cut by 4 bases and J by 0 bases, with 15 bases left in between. This CDR3 spans 16 amino acids. The CDR3 protein is CASSPKAGTSTDTQYF. DNA for the CDR3: TGCGCCAGCAGCCCTAAAGCGGGTACCAGCACAGATACGCAGTATTTT.